This TCR beta chain was obtained from a study of cytomegalovirus exposure and HLA in healthy donors. There are 13 residues in the CDR3. Germline values: CDR1 SQVTM, CDR2 ANQGSEA. With 7 bases clipped from V and 0 bases from J, the junction kept 5 bases outside the gene matches. PCR involved 60 Vbeta and 13 Jbeta primers. Assay: immunoSEQ multiplex PCR; the TCRdb copy retains only in-frame clones and omits some. The table has 150,000 to 200,000 clones, about four fifths seen once; the top ten hold around 1%. About this clone itself: What it recognizes is unknown.

Regarding the study as a whole: There were 150 to 200 TCR beta chains listed as cytomegalovirus-associated. There were some public TCRs occurring in many donors, but most TCR sequences were rare.

The origin of this receptor is a woman in her 40s in good health and CMV-seronegative. The specimen was PBMCs. The V call is TRBV29-1, the J call TRBJ1-1; TRBD1 aligns across 7 bases. CDR3 region: CSGRQGVNTEAFF. The CDR3 DNA follows: TGCAGCGGTCGACAGGGAGTGAACACTGAAGCTTTCTTT.